Following are 26 T cell receptor beta chains from one sample sequenced in a study of regulatory T cells in long-lasting Graves disease listed by TCRdb under 2021. Receptor libraries were prepared by multiplex PCR. The reads were generated on an Illumina HiSeq 4000. iRepertoire HTBI primers and Arm-PCR amplification of CDR3 regions were used to construct TCR beta libraries. TCRdb applied fastp at Q25 and MiXCR to the public reads, then kept only in-frame beta chains. Rows matching on CDR3 protein sequence are summarized as one entry with the most common DNA and genes. The sample has some 330,000 distinct CDR3 sequences on record, roughly 24% of them singletons. Clones ranked in the top ten supply less than 30% of the sample. What this sample's time point label stands for: persistent/refractory GD, antithyroid drugs over 5 years with positive TRAb. For both TCR sequencing and RNA sequencing, RNA was extracted from PBMCs using TRIzol.

Sequenced here: peripheral blood mononuclear cells (PBMCs), sampled when the disease was refractory, from a patient treated with antithyroid drugs. The receptors derive from a woman aged 40-49 years with Graves disease. Donor details come from another sample of the same person, matched by shared clones.

A few counts support this clonotype. The junction departs from the called germline gene at one end, perhaps through a read error. CDR3 in DNA: TGTGCCAGCAGTTTCCCCAATCAGCCCCTGCATTTT. It is translated as CASSFPNQPLHF. This chain uses TRBV27 with TRBJ1-5; D ambiguous. Germline V CDR1 and CDR2: MNHEY, SMNVEV (reference sequence). This CDR3 has 12 amino acids.

This clonotype was counted ten times or more. The chain carries TRBV28 and TRBJ1-1, with a possible D match to TRBD1 (6 bases). There are 15 residues in the CDR3. CDR1 is MDHEN and CDR2 is SYDVKM in the germline V gene. Between the trimmed V and J ends, which lost 6 bases and 3 bases, there was a span of 17 bases. CDR3 in amino acids: CASSHTPGVHTEAFF. The CDR3 nucleotides read TGTGCCAGCAGCCACACGCCAGGGGTACACACTGAAGCTTTCTTT.

This clonotype was counted between two and nine times. The chain uses TRBV7-6 and TRBJ2-3; D assignment may be TRBD1 or TRBD2 (6 bases each). Germline V gives CDR1 SGHVS, CDR2 FNYEAQ. The CDR3 has 17 residues. V lost 5 bases and J lost 0, with 18 bases in between. The CDR3 DNA sequence: TGTGCCAGCAGCCTGGAGGGGGGAGCCTTAAGCACAGATACGCAGTATTTT. Translation: CASSLEGGALSTDTQYF.

This clonotype was detected many times. The rearrangement uses TRBV7-2 and TRBJ2-5; tentatively, D is TRBD1 (5 bases). The V end was cut by 1 base, the J end by 4 bases, with 16 bases between. The CDR3 contains 16 residues. Germline V gene lookup returns CDR1 SGHTA and CDR2 FQGNSA. In nucleotides, the CDR3 is TGTGCCAGCAGCTTAGTGGGGCAGGTGACTTCAGAGACCCAGTACTTC. This codes for CASSLVGQVTSETQYF. Full variable domain (missing parts from reference TRBV7-2 and TRBJ2-5): GAGVSQSPSNKVTEKGKDVELRCDPISGHTALYWYRQSLGQGLEFLIYFQGNSAPDKSGLPSDRFSAERTGGSVSTLTIQRTQQEDSAVYLCASSLVGQVTSETQYFGPGTRLLVL.

The table lists this clonotype with many counts. This sequence joins TRBV2 and TRBJ1-5; no reliable D call. This CDR3 has 15 amino acids. Between the trimmed V and J ends, which lost 5 bases and 2 bases, there was a span of 13 bases. Germline V CDR1 and CDR2: SNHLY, FYNNEI. CDR3 coding DNA: TGTGCCAGCAGTTCGTCGGGTAGTGGCAATCAGCCCCAGCATTTT. This translates into CASSSSGSGNQPQHF.

This clonotype was picked up one time. This chain uses TRBV29-1 with TRBJ2-7; 11 bases align to TRBD2. This CDR3 has 12 amino acids. CDR1 and CDR2 (germline): SQVTM, ANQGSEA. Trimming took 7 bases from V and 3 from J; bases not matched to a gene: 2. CDR3 in DNA: TGCAGCGCAGGGACTAGCGGCTACGAGCAGTACTTC. This encodes CSAGTSGYEQYF.

The chain combines TRBV20-1 with TRBJ2-7; a possible D gene is TRBD2 (5 bases). Germline V gene sequence: CDR1 DFQATT, CDR2 SNEGSKA (reference sequence). With 3 bases removed from V and 4 bases from J, the gap between germline ends came to 7 bases. This CDR3 has 11 amino acids. The CDR3 loop is CSARLAYEQYF. DNA for the CDR3: TGCAGTGCTAGGCTAGCTTACGAGCAGTACTTC.

In its sample, this clonotype was seen a few times. The CDR3 protein is CASSVGGTDGSPLHF. In nucleotides, the CDR3 is TGTGCCAGCAGCGTAGGGGGAACAGACGGTTCACCCCTCCACTTT. The rearrangement uses TRBV9 and TRBJ1-6; D not certain. Trimming pared 0 bases from V and 9 bases from J, leaving 13 bases between. CDR1 is SGDLS and CDR2 is YYNGEE in the germline V gene. The CDR3 runs to 15 residues.

This clonotype was detected only a few times. The V gene is TRBV12-3 or TRBV12-4, the J gene TRBJ2-2, with D tentatively TRBD2 (5 bases). The CDR3 consists of 13 residues. Deletions cut 7 bases from V and 5 bases from J, with 11 bases between. The CDR3 sequence: CASIIGETGELFF. In DNA, the CDR3 is TGTGCCAGCATTATCGGGGAGACCGGGGAGCTGTTTTTT.

This clonotype was found a few times. The chain uses TRBV3-1 and TRBJ1-2; no clear D. V lost 4 bases, J lost 0 bases, and 15 bases lay in between. CDR1 LGHDT and CDR2 YNNKEL come from the germline V gene (reference sequence). The CDR3 contains 16 residues. The CDR3 nucleotides read TGTGCCAGCAGCCCGAGACAAAGTTATACTAACTATGGCTACACCTTC. Protein sequence: CASSPRQSYTNYGYTF. The complete variable domain, with remaining parts taken from reference TRBV3-1 and TRBJ1-2, reads DTAVSQTPKYLVTQMGNDKSIKCEQNLGHDTMYWYKQDSKKFLKIMFSYNNKELIINETVPNRFSPKSPDKAHLNLHINSLELGDSAVYFCASSPRQSYTNYGYTFGSGTRLTVV.

This clonotype was seen ten or more times. The chain uses TRBV30 and TRBJ2-2; D unresolved. From germline, CDR1 is GTSNPN and CDR2 SVGIG (reference sequence). The CDR3 contains 12 residues. The germline V and J ends were trimmed by 1 base and 6 bases, with 6 bases remaining between them. In DNA, the CDR3 is TGTGCCTGGAGTGCTTATGCCGGGGAGCTGTTTTTT. Protein: CAWSAYAGELFF.

This clonotype was counted at least ten times. This sequence joins TRBV9 and TRBJ2-5; D may correspond to TRBD1 or TRBD2 (5 bases each). The germline V gene encodes CDR1 SGDLS and CDR2 YYNGEE. The CDR3 is 15 residues long. V lost 1 base, J lost 6 bases, and 16 bases lay in between. The CDR3, as DNA: TGTGCCAGCAGCGTACGAGGGGAAGGTCCAAAGACCCAGTACTTC. It is translated as CASSVRGEGPKTQYF.

In this sample, this clonotype turned up many times. The CDR3 sequence is CASSSGQGTGELFF. The CDR3 region has the DNA TGTGCCAGCAGCTCAGGACAGGGCACCGGGGAGCTGTTTTTT. The chain couples TRBV7-3 to TRBJ2-2; 8 nucleotides align to TRBD1. Unmatched junction bases numbered 2, after V lost 4 bases and J lost 4 bases. Looked up from germline, CDR1 is SGHTA and CDR2 is FQGTGA. The CDR3 sequence is 14 residues long.

The J gene is TRBJ1-1, the V gene TRBV20-1; 10 bases match TRBD1. V gave up 4 bases and J gave up 0 bases; unmatched junction bases: 8. Germline V lookup: CDR1 DFQATT, CDR2 SNEGSKA (reference sequence). CDR3 length: 16 amino acids. The CDR3 nucleotides read TGCAGTGCTACTCCGGGACAGGGGTTTGTGAACACTGAAGCTTTCTTT. This encodes CSATPGQGFVNTEAFF.

This clonotype was seen a few times. The chain couples TRBV30 to TRBJ2-5; D gene unclear. Germline values: CDR1 GTSNPN, CDR2 SVGIG (reference sequence). The CDR3 consists of 16 residues. The V end was cut by 4 bases, the J end by 1 base, with 19 bases between. The CDR3 region has the DNA TGTGCCTGGAAACCCCGCGAGCTTAATCCCCAAGAGACCCAGTACTTC. The encoded protein is CAWKPRELNPQETQYF. Based on the CDR3 plus reference TRBV30 and TRBJ2-5, the full variable domain is SQTIHQWPATLVQPVGSPLSLECTVEGTSNPNLYWYRQAAGRGLQLLFYSVGIGQISSEVPQNLSASRPQDRQFILSSKKLLLSDSGFYLCAWKPRELNPQETQYFGPGTRLLVL.

This clonotype was found many times. The CDR3 sequence is CASSFTLQETQYF. The CDR3, as DNA: TGTGCCAGCAGCTTTACCCTTCAAGAGACCCAGTACTTC. V is TRBV11-2 and J is TRBJ2-5; no definite D call. Germline CDR1 SGHAT, CDR2 FQNNGV. This CDR3 region has 13 residues. V was shortened by 3 bases and J by 2 bases, with 7 bases between the two germline ends. Complete variable domain (other parts from reference TRBV11-2 and TRBJ2-5): EAGVAQSPRYKIIEKRQSVAFWCNPISGHATLYWYQQILGQGPKLLIQFQNNGVVDDSQLPKDRFSAERLKGVDSTLKIQPAKLEDSAVYLCASSFTLQETQYFGPGTRLLVL.

On this clonotype: A much larger clonotype is one base distant, so this may be a read error. The chain couples TRBV6-6 to TRBJ1-6; the D gene is possibly TRBD1 (6 bases). CDR1 is MNHNY, CDR2 SVGAGI, per germline (reference sequence). CDR3 size: 18 residues. CDR3 nucleotide sequence: TGTGCCAGCAGTCACTCGATACCGTGGGGGGCATTAAATTCACCCCTCCACTTT. It is translated as CASSHSIPWGALNSPLHF.

This clonotype was observed a few times. The chain uses TRBV7-2 and TRBJ2-5; D gene unclear. The ends were cut back, 3 bases at V and 5 bases at J, with 10 bases in the middle. This CDR3 has 13 amino acids. The germline gives CDR1 SGHTA, CDR2 FQGNSA. The CDR3 DNA sequence: TGTGCCAGCAGCTTTCCGGCCGGGGAGACCCAGTACTTC. Protein: CASSFPAGETQYF.

The chain couples TRBV20-1 to TRBJ1-1, with D possibly TRBD1 on 5 matching bases. This CDR3 is 11 amino acids long. V was shortened by 3 bases and J by 7 bases, with 9 bases between the two germline ends. The V gene's germline CDR1 is DFQATT and CDR2 SNEGSKA (reference sequence). The CDR3 is CSASSGVEAFF. DNA for the CDR3: TGCAGTGCTAGTTCGGGGGTTGAAGCTTTCTTT.

This clonotype has only a few counts. The chain employs TRBV20-1 and TRBJ2-7, with a possible D match to TRBD2 (5 bases). Germline values: CDR1 DFQATT, CDR2 SNEGSKA (reference sequence). This CDR3 comprises 12 residues. The V gene lost 3 bases and the J gene lost 2 bases, with 8 bases spanning the gap. CDR3 in amino acids: CSARDSTYEQYF. Here the CDR3 DNA reads TGCAGTGCTAGGGACTCCACCTACGAGCAGTACTTC.

This clonotype was observed many times. The chain has TRBV24-1 and TRBJ2-5, with 14 bases identical to TRBD2. Trimming at V came to 4 bases and at J to 7 bases, leaving 13 bases not matched to a gene. Germline CDR1 reads KGHDR; CDR2 reads SFDVKD. This CDR3 is 18 amino acids long. In DNA, the CDR3 is TGTGCCACCAGTGACTCCGGGACTAGCGGGAGTCCGGCGGGGACCCAGTACTTC. As protein: CATSDSGTSGSPAGTQYF.

Many counts were recorded for this clonotype. The J gene is TRBJ2-7, the V gene TRBV6-1; D ambiguous. The CDR3 totals 16 residues. Per the germline V gene, CDR1 is MNHNS and CDR2 is SASEGT. V was trimmed by 7 bases and J by 3 bases, leaving 22 bases between them. CDR3 nucleotide sequence: TGTGCCAGCAAAAACCTTTCTAAAAGGTTGGTCTACGAGCAGTACTTC. The encoded protein is CASKNLSKRLVYEQYF.

In this sample, this clonotype turned up many times. This chain links TRBV2 with TRBJ2-2; D gene uncertain. Germline lookup yields CDR1 SNHLY and CDR2 FYNNEI. This CDR3 contains 14 residues. Trimming left V 8 bases short and J 4 bases short, with 14 bases between. CDR3 DNA: TGTGCCAGCCGCCGTGGGGATAGCACCGGGGAGCTGTTTTTT. Translation gives CASRRGDSTGELFF.

This clonotype has more than one count but fewer than ten. V usage is TRBV19 and J usage is TRBJ2-7; 7 bases line up with TRBD1. This CDR3 is built from 13 residues. Germline assignment: CDR1 LNHDA and CDR2 SQIVND (reference sequence). Losses at the gene ends were 9 bases for V and 0 bases for J; bases not matched to a gene: 5. CDR3 coding DNA: TGTGCCAGACGGACAGGATGCTCCTACGAGCAGTACTTC. It translates to CARRTGCSYEQYF.

This clonotype was detected many times. The chain carries TRBV15 and TRBJ2-5, with a tentative D call TRBD1 (6 bases). This CDR3 has 17 residues. The germline gives CDR1 LNHNV, CDR2 YYDKDF (reference sequence). The ends were cut back, 7 bases at V and 1 base at J, with 22 bases in the middle. This CDR3 is CATTYTTPPTGQETQYF. The CDR3 DNA follows: TGTGCCACCACGTATACTACTCCTCCGACAGGCCAAGAGACCCAGTACTTC.

This clonotype showed up just a few times. V usage is TRBV5-1 and J usage is TRBJ2-7, with a tentative D call TRBD2 (6 bases). The CDR3 is made up of 13 amino acids. V lost 4 bases, J lost 6 bases, and 14 bases lay in between. CDR1 SGHRS and CDR2 YFSETQ come from the germline V gene. The CDR3 region has the DNA TGCGCCAGCAGCGCCCGCGGGGAAGCCGAGCAGTACTTC. It is translated as CASSARGEAEQYF. Looking up the rest from reference TRBV5-1 and TRBJ2-7 gives the full variable domain: KAGVTQTPRYLIKTRGQQVTLSCSPISGHRSVSWYQQTPGQGLQFLFEYFSETQRNKGNFPGRFSGRQFSNSRSEMNVSTLELGDSALYLCASSARGEAEQYFGPGTRLTVT.